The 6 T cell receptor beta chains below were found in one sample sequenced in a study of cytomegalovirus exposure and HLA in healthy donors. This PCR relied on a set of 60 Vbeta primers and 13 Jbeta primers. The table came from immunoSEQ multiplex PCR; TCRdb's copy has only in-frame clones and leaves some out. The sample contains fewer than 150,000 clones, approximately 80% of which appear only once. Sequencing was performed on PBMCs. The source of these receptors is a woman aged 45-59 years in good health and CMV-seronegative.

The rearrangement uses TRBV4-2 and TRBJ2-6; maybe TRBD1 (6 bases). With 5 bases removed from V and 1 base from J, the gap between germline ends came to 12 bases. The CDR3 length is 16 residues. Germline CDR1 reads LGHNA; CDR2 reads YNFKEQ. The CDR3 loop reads CASSRITGSGANVLTF. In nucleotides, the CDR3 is TGTGCCAGCAGCAGGATCACAGGGTCTGGGGCCAACGTCCTGACTTTC.

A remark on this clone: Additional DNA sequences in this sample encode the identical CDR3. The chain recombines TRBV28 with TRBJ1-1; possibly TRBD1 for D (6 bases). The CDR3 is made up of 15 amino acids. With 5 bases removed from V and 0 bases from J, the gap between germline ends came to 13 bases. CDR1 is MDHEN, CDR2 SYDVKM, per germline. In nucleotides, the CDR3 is TGTGCCAGCAGTCCCCCGACAGGTTTGAACACTGAAGCTTTCTTT. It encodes CASSPPTGLNTEAFF.

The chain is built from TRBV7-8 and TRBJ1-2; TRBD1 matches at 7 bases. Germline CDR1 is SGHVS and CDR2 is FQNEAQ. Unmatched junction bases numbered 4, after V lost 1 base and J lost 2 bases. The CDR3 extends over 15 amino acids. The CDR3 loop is CASSLGGQFNYGYTF. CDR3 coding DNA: TGTGCCAGCAGCTTAGGGGGACAGTTCAACTATGGCTACACCTTC.

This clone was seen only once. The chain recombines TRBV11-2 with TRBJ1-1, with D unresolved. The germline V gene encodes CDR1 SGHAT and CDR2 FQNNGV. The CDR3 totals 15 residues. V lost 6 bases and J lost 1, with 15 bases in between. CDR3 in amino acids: CASRQNSRGNTEAFF. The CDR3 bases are TGTGCCAGCAGACAAAATTCCCGAGGGAACACTGAAGCTTTCTTT.

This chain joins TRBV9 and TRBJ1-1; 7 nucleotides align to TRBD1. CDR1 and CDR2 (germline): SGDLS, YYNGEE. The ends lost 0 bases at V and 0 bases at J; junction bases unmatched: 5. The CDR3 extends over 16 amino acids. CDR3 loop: CASSVAAGGMNTEAFF. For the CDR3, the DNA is TGTGCCAGCAGCGTAGCGGCAGGGGGAATGAACACTGAAGCTTTCTTT.

CDR3 DNA: TGTGCCAGCAGCTTGGATCAGCGGGGGGGCAGCACAGATACGCAGTATTTT. Residues: CASSLDQRGGSTDTQYF. This sequence joins TRBV5-4 and TRBJ2-3; 10 bases are a match to TRBD2. This CDR3 region has 17 residues. Germline trimming cut 0 bases from V and 0 bases from J; bases unmatched to any gene: 4. Per germline, CDR1 SGHNT and CDR2 YYREEE (reference sequence).